These T cell receptor beta chains were read from a single sample in a study of control samples from healthy donors and cancer patients. Profiled with immunoSEQ multiplex PCR; TCRdb holds only in-frame clones, not every one. The repertoire has about 110,000 clones, around 89% of them found once; the top ten carry approximately 18%. Sequencing used blood. These receptors were obtained from a woman aged 45-60 years in good health. Each CDR3 is given with its conserved first and last residue. D genes are given only for firm matches. Clone size appears in some rows only: once, few, many, or a class for an expanded clone.

clone_size	d_call	v_call	j_call	cdr3_nt	cdr3_aa
-	TRBD2	TRBV10-3	TRBJ2-1	TGTGCCATCAGTGAGTTGGCTAGCGGACCTTACAATGAGCAGTTCTTC	CAISELASGPYNEQFF
-	TRBD1	TRBV6-2/TRBV6-3	TRBJ1-4	TGTGCCAGCAGTCAGTGGGACAGCCTAACTCCAACTAATGAAAAACTGTTTTTT	CASSQWDSLTPTNEKLFF
-	TRBD1	TRBV4-3	TRBJ1-2	TGCGCCAGCAGCCAAGCGATAGGGGGCGCACGTGGCTACACCTTC	CASSQAIGGARGYTF
-	TRBD2	TRBV27	TRBJ2-1	TGTGCCAGCAGTTTATGGGACTATACCGATGAGCAGTTCTTC	CASSLWDYTDEQFF
once	-	TRBV5-1	TRBJ2-1	TGCGCCAGCAGCGGGACCCTTGGGCGCAATGAGCAGTTCTTC	CASSGTLGRNEQFF
-	TRBD1	TRBV9	TRBJ2-3	TGTGCCAGCAGCGTATGGGACAGCCTGCAGGATACGCAGTATTTT	CASSVWDSLQDTQYF
-	TRBD2	TRBV4-3	TRBJ2-1	TGCGCCAGCAGCCAAGAACTAGCGGGAGTATATGAGCAGTTCTTC	CASSQELAGVYEQFF
-	TRBD2	TRBV3-1/TRBV3-2	TRBJ2-2	TGTGCCAGCAGCCAGGGGACTAGCGGGAAACGGGGGGAGCTGTTTTTT	CASSQGTSGKRGELFF
-	TRBD2	TRBV5-1	TRBJ2-1	TGCGCCAGCAGCTTGGTTGTTGGGGCGGGAGGGCCTAATGAGCAGTTCTTC	CASSLVVGAGGPNEQFF
-	TRBD2	TRBV4-2	TRBJ2-7	TGTGCCAGCAGCCAAGCATTGCGGGGGGGCCACTCCTACGAGCAGTACTTC	CASSQALRGGHSYEQYF
-	-	TRBV19	TRBJ1-1	TGTGCCAGTAGTATCCCCAAGAACACTGAAGCTTTCTTT	CASSIPKNTEAFF
-	TRBD2	TRBV6-1	TRBJ2-3	TGTGCCAGCAGTGAACTAGCGGGGGGCTCGGATACGCAGTATTTT	CASSELAGGSDTQYF
-	-	TRBV7-9	TRBJ2-1	TGTGCCAGCAGCTTGGACGGACCCAATGAGCAGTTCTTC	CASSLDGPNEQFF
-	-	TRBV19	TRBJ1-2	TGTGCCAGTAGTACCCCCGGGACAAGCCACTATGGCTACACCTTC	CASSTPGTSHYGYTF
few	-	TRBV30	TRBJ1-1	TGTGCCTGGAGTATCCGAAACACTGAAGCTTTCTTT	CAWSIRNTEAFF
-	-	TRBV6-6	TRBJ1-6	TGTGCCAGCAGTACCCGGGACACCAATAATTCACCCCTCCACTTT	CASSTRDTNNSPLHF
once	-	TRBV19	TRBJ2-2	TGTGCCAGTAGTATACGGGGGGGGGAGCTGTTTTTT	CASSIRGGELFF
-	-	TRBV28	TRBJ1-1	TGTGCCAGCAGTCCCCAGGGGATTTTTACTGAAGCTTTCTTT	CASSPQGIFTEAFF
-	-	TRBV9	TRBJ1-2	TGTGCCAGCAGCGTAGGAGAGGGGGAATGGGCTAACTATGGCTACACCTTC	CASSVGEGEWANYGYTF
-	-	TRBV27	TRBJ1-4	TGTGCCAGCAGTTCGTACAGGGATGAAAAACTGTTTTTT	CASSSYRDEKLFF
-	-	TRBV7-3	TRBJ1-1	TGTGCCAGCAGCTTGGGTATGACAGGAGGGGAGAACACTGAAGCTTTCTTT	CASSLGMTGGENTEAFF
-	-	TRBV24-1	TRBJ1-5	TGTGCCACCAGTGATTTGGACGGGGACCAGCCCCAGCATTTT	CATSDLDGDQPQHF
once	TRBD1	TRBV12-3/TRBV12-4	TRBJ2-1	TGTGCCAGCAGAGGGACAGTGTACAATGAGCAGTTCTTC	CASRGTVYNEQFF
-	-	TRBV6-5	TRBJ2-1	TGTGCCAGCAGATCCCCGGGACTCAGCGTAAGTGAGCAGTTCTTC	CASRSPGLSVSEQFF
-	TRBD2	TRBV10-1	TRBJ2-3	TGCGCCAGCAGTGAGTCCGAGCGGGGTCGGGATACGCAGTATTTT	CASSESERGRDTQYF
-	-	TRBV18	TRBJ1-1	TGTGCCAGCTCACCGACGACAGGGAACACTGAAGCTTTCTTT	CASSPTTGNTEAFF
-	-	TRBV18	TRBJ1-4	TGTGCCAGCTCACCCGCAAAAGGGGAGAATCAAAAACTGTTTTTT	CASSPAKGENQKLFF
-	TRBD1	TRBV5-5	TRBJ2-6	TGTGCCAGCAGCCCACCCGGGACAGCTAGTGGGGCCAACGTCCTGACTTTC	CASSPPGTASGANVLTF
few	-	TRBV5-5	TRBJ2-3	TGTGCCAGCAGCCCAGGACAGAACACAGATACGCAGTATTTT	CASSPGQNTDTQYF
-	-	TRBV12-5	TRBJ2-3	TGTGCTAGTGGTTTGGGTGGCACCGAGGCAGATACGCAGTATTTT	CASGLGGTEADTQYF
-	TRBD1	TRBV7-7	TRBJ2-5	TGTGCCAGCAGCCCAGGGACAGGGGGTTGGGAGACCCAGTACTTC	CASSPGTGGWETQYF
-	-	TRBV6-6	TRBJ2-1	TGTGCCAGCAGTCCCAGGTTCCGGCCACAGGGCGTACTGTACAATGAGCAGTTCTTC	CASSPRFRPQGVLYNEQFF
-	-	TRBV5-1	TRBJ1-5	TGCGCCAGCAGCTTGACGGGAGGGCTCGATCAGCCCCAGCATTTT	CASSLTGGLDQPQHF
few	-	TRBV27	TRBJ2-5	-	CASSSSAGAQTQYF
-	-	TRBV2	TRBJ2-6	TGTGCCAGCAGGCAGCGAGGGGCCAACGTCCTGACTTTC	CASRQRGANVLTF
-	-	TRBV5-6	TRBJ1-2	TGTGCCAGCAGCTTATCGGGGCCGGGCGGCTACACCTTC	CASSLSGPGGYTF
-	-	TRBV5-8	TRBJ2-5	TGTGCCAGCAGCCGATGGACCCAGTACTTC	CASSRWTQYF
once	-	TRBV5-1	TRBJ2-5	TGCGCCAGCAGCTTGTTTGGGGCGCAAGAGACCCAGTACTTC	CASSLFGAQETQYF
-	TRBD1	TRBV6-5	TRBJ1-2	TGTGCCACCGCCGGGACAGGGGACTACTATGGCTACACCTTC	CATAGTGDYYGYTF
once	-	TRBV6-6	TRBJ2-5	TGTGCCAGCAGTTACCCCCGGTCTACGGGGCAAGAGACCCAGTACTTC	CASSYPRSTGQETQYF